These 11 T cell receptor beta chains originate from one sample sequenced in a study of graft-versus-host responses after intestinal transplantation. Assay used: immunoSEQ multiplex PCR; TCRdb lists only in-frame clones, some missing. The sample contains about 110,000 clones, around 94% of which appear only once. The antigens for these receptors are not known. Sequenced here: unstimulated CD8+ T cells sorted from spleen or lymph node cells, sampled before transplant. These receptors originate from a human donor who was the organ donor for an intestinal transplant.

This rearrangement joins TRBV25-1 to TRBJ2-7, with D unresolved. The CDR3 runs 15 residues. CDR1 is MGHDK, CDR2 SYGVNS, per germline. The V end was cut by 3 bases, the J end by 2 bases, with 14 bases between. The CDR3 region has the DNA TGTGCCAGCAGTGAGCGAGCAGCCAGCCCCTACGAGCAGTACTTC. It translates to CASSERAASPYEQYF.

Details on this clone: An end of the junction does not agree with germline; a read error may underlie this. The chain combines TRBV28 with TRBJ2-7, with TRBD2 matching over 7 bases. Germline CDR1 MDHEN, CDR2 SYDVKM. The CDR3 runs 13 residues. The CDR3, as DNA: TGTACCAGCGGGAACAGGAACTCCTACGAGCAGTACTTC. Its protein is CTSGNRNSYEQYF. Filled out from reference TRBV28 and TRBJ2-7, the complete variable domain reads DVKVTQSSRYLVKRTGEKVFLECVQDMDHENMFWYRQDPGLGLRLIYFSYDVKMKEKGDIPEGYSVSREKKERFSLILESASTNQTSMYLCTSGNRNSYEQYFGPGTRLTVT.

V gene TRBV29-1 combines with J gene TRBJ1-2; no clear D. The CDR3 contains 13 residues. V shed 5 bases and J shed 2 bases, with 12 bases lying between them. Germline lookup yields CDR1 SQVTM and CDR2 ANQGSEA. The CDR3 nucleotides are TGCAGCGTTAGCTGCGTACCGAACTATGGCTACACCTTC. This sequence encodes CSVSCVPNYGYTF.

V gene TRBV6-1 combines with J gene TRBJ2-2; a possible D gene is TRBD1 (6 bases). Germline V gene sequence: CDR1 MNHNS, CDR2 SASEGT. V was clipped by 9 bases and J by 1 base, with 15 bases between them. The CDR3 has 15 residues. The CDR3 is CASPSGTRNTGELFF. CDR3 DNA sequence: TGTGCCAGTCCGTCCGGGACACGGAACACCGGGGAGCTGTTTTTT.

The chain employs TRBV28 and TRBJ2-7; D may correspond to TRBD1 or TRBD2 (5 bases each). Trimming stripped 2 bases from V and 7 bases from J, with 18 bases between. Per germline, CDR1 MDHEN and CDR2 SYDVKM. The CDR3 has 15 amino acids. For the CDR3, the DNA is TGTGCCAGCAGTTTAGGCGGAATAGCCTGGGGGGAGCAGTACTTC. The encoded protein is CASSLGGIAWGEQYF.

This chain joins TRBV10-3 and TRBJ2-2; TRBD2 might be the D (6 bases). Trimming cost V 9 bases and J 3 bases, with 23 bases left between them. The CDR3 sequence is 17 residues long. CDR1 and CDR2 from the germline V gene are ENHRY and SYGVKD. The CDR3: CAILGLTEGRDTGELFF. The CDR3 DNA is TGTGCCATTTTGGGACTTACGGAGGGCCGAGACACCGGGGAGCTGTTTTTT.

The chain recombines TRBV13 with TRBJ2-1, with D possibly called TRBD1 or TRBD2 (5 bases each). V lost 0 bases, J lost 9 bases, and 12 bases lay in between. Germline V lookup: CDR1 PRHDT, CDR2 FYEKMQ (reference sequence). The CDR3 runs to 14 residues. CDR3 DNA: TGTGCCAGCAGCTTAGGTCGCTCGGGACGTGAGCAGTTCTTC. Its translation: CASSLGRSGREQFF.

The CDR3 protein is CASSQDEQTSFYEQYF. CDR3 coding DNA: TGCGCCAGCAGCCAAGACGAACAAACTAGCTTCTACGAGCAGTACTTC. The V gene is TRBV4-3, the J gene TRBJ2-7; perhaps TRBD2 as D (6 bases). The CDR3 contains 16 residues. V was shortened by 0 bases and J by 3 bases, with 15 bases between the two germline ends. Germline assignment: CDR1 LGHNA and CDR2 YSLEER.

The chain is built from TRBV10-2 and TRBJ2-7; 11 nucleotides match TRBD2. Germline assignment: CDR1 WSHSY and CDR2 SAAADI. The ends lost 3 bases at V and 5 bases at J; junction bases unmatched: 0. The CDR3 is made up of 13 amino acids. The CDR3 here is CASSELAGDEQYF. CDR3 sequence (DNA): TGCGCCAGCAGTGAACTAGCGGGAGACGAGCAGTACTTC.

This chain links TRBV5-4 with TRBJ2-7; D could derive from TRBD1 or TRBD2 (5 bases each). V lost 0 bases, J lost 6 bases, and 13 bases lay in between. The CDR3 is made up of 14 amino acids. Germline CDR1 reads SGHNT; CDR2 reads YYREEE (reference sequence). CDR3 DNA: TGTGCCAGCAGCTTGGCCGGGGCTAGGGGCGAGCAGTACTTC. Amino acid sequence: CASSLAGARGEQYF.

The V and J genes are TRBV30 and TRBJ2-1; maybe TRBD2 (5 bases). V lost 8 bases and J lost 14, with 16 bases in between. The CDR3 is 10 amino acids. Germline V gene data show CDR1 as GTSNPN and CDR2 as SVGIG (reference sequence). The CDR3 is CAGIPLREFF. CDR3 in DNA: TGTGCCGGCATCCCTCTGAGGGAGTTCTTC.